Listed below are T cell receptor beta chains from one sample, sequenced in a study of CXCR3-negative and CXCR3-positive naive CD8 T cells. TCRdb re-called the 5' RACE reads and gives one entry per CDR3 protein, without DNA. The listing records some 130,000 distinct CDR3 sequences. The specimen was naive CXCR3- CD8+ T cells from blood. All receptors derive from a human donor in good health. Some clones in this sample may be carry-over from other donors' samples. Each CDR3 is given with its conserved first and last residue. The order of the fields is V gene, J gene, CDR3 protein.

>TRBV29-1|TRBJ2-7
CSVGTGDGSYEQYF
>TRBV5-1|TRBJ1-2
CASSQGQIYGYTF
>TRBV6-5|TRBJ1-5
CASRESGASNQPQHF
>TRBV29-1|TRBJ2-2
CSVTPGAGELFF
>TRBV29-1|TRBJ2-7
CSVELGDRGSEQYF
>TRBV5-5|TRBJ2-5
CASGREEETQYF
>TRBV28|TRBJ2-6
CASSFLSGANVLTF
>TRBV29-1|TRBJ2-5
CSVRGTGVQETQYF
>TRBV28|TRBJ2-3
CASGEAEPSTDTQYF
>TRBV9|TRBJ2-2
CASSVVSVNTGELFF
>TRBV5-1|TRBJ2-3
CASSLGDGDRTDTQYF
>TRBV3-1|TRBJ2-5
CASNHEWETQYF
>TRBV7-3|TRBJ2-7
CASSPFTPMFDRAKNYEQYF
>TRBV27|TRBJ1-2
CASSEYRGNYGYTF
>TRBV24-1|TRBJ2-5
CATGQGIWGQETQYF
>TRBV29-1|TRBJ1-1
CSVLRATTAGGEAFF
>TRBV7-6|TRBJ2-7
CASSQSGTPKEQYF
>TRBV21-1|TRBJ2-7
CASSRESRVGSSYEQYF
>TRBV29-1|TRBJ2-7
CSVAVLGDEQYF
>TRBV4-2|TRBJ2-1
CASSQEDTHYNEQFF
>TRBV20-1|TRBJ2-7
CSARPRDRAYEQYF
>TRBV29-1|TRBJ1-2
CSVDRGAGMDGYTF
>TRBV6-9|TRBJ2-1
CASSCFVAELDRNSNEQFF
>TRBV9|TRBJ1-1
CASSVDRDTGFGEAFF
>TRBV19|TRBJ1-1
CASTKGQMTEAFF
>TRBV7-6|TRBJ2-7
CASSLAGEQYF
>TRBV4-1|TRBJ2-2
CASSQTHGGGKGAGELFF
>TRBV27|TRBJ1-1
CASSPHAGNTEAFF
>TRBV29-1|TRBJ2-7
CSVELTSGDSYEQYF
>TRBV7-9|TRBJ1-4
CASSLLDRTNEKLFF
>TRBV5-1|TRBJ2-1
CASSPIPSGGAADEQFF
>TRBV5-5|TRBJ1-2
CASSFSSGGGSYGYTF
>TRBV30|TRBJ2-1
CASRDNNEQFF
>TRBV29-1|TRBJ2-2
CSAIAANTGELFF
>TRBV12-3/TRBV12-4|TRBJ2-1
CASSLILGGNEQFF
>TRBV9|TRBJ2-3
CASSATGDTQYF
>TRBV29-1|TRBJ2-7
CSVNLPDTLSYEQYF
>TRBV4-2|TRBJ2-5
CASSQSYVAETQYF
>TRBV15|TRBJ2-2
CATSRDRFSGGTGELFF
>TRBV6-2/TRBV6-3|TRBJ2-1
CASSYSGPPYNEQFF
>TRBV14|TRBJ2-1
CASTGTSSYNEQFF
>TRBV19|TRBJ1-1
CASSIAVAMNTEAFF
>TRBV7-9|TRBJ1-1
CASSLEWGMNTEAFF
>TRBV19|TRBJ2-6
CASSVTGLSSGANVLTF
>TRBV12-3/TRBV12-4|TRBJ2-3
CASGLLDTQYF
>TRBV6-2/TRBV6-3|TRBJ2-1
CASSYWDSTGYNEQFF
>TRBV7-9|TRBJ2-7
CASSLNAAGFYEQYF
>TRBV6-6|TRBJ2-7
CASSLKDSFYEQYF
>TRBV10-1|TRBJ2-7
CASSDWPGSSYEQYF
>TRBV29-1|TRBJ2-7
CSVEAVGAGFYEQYF
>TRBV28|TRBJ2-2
CASSFGTGTGELFF
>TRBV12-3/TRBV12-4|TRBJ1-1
CASSYEMNTEAFF
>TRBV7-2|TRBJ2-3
CASSAGGSRADTQYF